These 21 T cell receptor beta chains were sequenced from one sample in a study of human T cells and chemical hapten exposure. TCRdb fed the RACE reads into MiXCR, producing one record per CDR3 protein. The table lists approximately 40,000 distinct CDR3 sequences, 3% to 3.5% of them singletons. Time point: patch test 2, 6 weeks after DPC sensitization. Sample treatment: therapeutic diphenylcyclopropenone sensitization with weekly scalp DPC. This specimen consisted of whole blood, obtained in connection with sensitization to the hapten diphenylcyclopropenone (DPC). Receptors were obtained from a middle-aged man with alopecia areata. Some clones in this sample may be carry-over from other donors' samples.

This clonotype ranks as medium-sized. V is TRBV11-2 and J is TRBJ2-3; D not resolved. Germline assignment: CDR1 SGHAT and CDR2 FQNNGV. With 3 bases removed from V and 0 bases from J, the gap between germline ends came to 4 bases. This CDR3 has 13 amino acids. CDR3 nucleotide sequence: TGTGCCAGCAGCTTCCATAGCACAGATACGCAGTATTTT. Protein: CASSFHSTDTQYF. The whole variable domain, remainder taken from reference TRBV11-2 and TRBJ2-3, is EAGVAQSPRYKIIEKRQSVAFWCNPISGHATLYWYQQILGQGPKLLIQFQNNGVVDDSQLPKDRFSAERLKGVDSTLKIQPAKLEDSAVYLCASSFHSTDTQYFGPGTRLTVL.

This clonotype was found many times. The chain couples TRBV28 to TRBJ1-6; D is possibly TRBD1 (5 bases). Germline loops: CDR1 MDHEN, CDR2 SYDVKM. This CDR3 region has 14 residues. V was shortened by 5 bases and J by 5 bases, with 10 bases between the two germline ends. This CDR3 reads CASSPGNDNSPLHF. The CDR3 region has the DNA TGTGCCAGCAGTCCAGGGAACGATAATTCACCCCTCCACTTT.

This clonotype has a handful of counts. This sequence joins TRBV7-9 and TRBJ2-3; D remains ambiguous. Germline V gene sequence: CDR1 SEHNR, CDR2 FQNEAQ (reference sequence). The V end lost 4 bases, the J end lost 3 bases, and 17 bases lay between the germline ends. This CDR3 has 16 residues. The CDR3 loop reads CASSSPWNAATDTQYF. The CDR3 nucleotides are TGTGCCAGCAGCTCGCCCTGGAATGCCGCGACAGATACGCAGTATTTT.

Ten or more counts support this clonotype. This chain joins TRBV7-2 and TRBJ1-2, with a possible D match to TRBD1 (5 bases). V was cut by 4 bases and J by 5 bases, with 8 bases left in between. The CDR3 totals 12 residues. The germline V gene encodes CDR1 SGHTA and CDR2 FQGNSA. The CDR3 loop is CASSSDSYGYTF. CDR3 DNA sequence: TGTGCCAGCAGCTCTGACAGTTATGGCTACACCTTC.

There are many counts of this clonotype. This chain uses TRBV18 with TRBJ2-7; D is unclear. V lost 4 bases to trimming and J lost 4 bases, with 17 bases between them. This CDR3 spans 15 amino acids. CDR1 and CDR2 from the germline V gene are KGHSH and LQKENI. The CDR3 loop reads CASSLYQSTEYEQYF. The CDR3 DNA reads TGTGCCAGCTCACTCTACCAATCTACAGAGTACGAGCAGTACTTC.

Ten or more counts support this clonotype. The V gene is TRBV12-3 or TRBV12-4, the J gene TRBJ1-1, with 9 bases that match TRBD1. The CDR3 runs to 14 residues. Trimming took 7 bases from V and 2 from J; bases not matched to a gene: 5. Here the CDR3 DNA reads TGTGCCAGCATCTGGACAGGGGTTAACACTGAAGCTTTCTTT. Translation: CASIWTGVNTEAFF.

This clonotype has more than one count but fewer than ten. The genes are TRBV7-3 and TRBJ2-3, with D unresolved. CDR3 length equals 16 residues. Germline values: CDR1 SGHTA, CDR2 FQGTGA. The V end lost 5 bases, the J end lost 0 bases, and 15 bases lay between the germline ends. The CDR3 spells CASSGSLGPSTDTQYF. The CDR3 DNA reads as TGTGCCAGCAGCGGATCGTTAGGTCCAAGCACAGATACGCAGTATTTT.

This clonotype was observed many times. The chain employs TRBV7-2 and TRBJ2-1; no clear D. This CDR3 contains 13 residues. Trimming cost V 8 bases and J 4 bases, with 12 bases left between them. Germline CDR1 reads SGHTA; CDR2 reads FQGNSA. CDR3 region: CASGGPRYNEQFF. The CDR3 bases are TGTGCCAGCGGCGGTCCGAGGTACAATGAGCAGTTCTTC. Complete variable domain (other parts from reference TRBV7-2 and TRBJ2-1): GAGVSQSPSNKVTEKGKDVELRCDPISGHTALYWYRQSLGQGLEFLIYFQGNSAPDKSGLPSDRFSAERTGGSVSTLTIQRTQQEDSAVYLCASGGPRYNEQFFGPGTRLTVL.

This clonotype came up many times. This chain uses TRBV21-1 with TRBJ2-2; the table's D gene call, TRBD2, was not cross checked with the DNA. TRBV21-1 is reported as a pseudogene. The CDR3 totals 15 residues. As DNA, the CDR3 is TGTGCCAGGGTGACTAGCGGGAGTGGCACCGGGGAGCTGTTTTTT. As protein: CARVTSGSGTGELFF.

This clonotype was detected many times. V is TRBV5-8 and J is TRBJ2-7, with D hard to call. The germline V gene encodes CDR1 SGHTS and CDR2 YDEGEE. V lost 1 base and J 2 bases, leaving 13 bases between the germline ends. This CDR3 region has 15 residues. Written as DNA, the CDR3 is TGTGCCAGCAGCTTGATCGGCGGTACAACCTACGAGCAGTACTTC. Protein product: CASSLIGGTTYEQYF.

This clonotype came up a few times. The rearrangement uses TRBV28 and TRBJ1-4, with 9 nucleotides matching TRBD1. Germline V lookup: CDR1 MDHEN, CDR2 SYDVKM. The CDR3 contains 15 residues. Unmatched junction bases numbered 8, after V lost 4 bases and J lost 8 bases. The DNA of the CDR3 is TGTGCCAGCAGTTCCCCCGGGACAGGGATCGAAAAACTGTTTTTT. Protein sequence: CASSSPGTGIEKLFF.

This clonotype was seen many times. The CDR3 is CSAGTGGPQETQYF. The CDR3 DNA is TGCAGTGCTGGGACAGGGGGTCCCCAAGAGACCCAGTACTTC. The chain is built from TRBV20-1 and TRBJ2-5, with 11 bases lining up with TRBD1. The CDR3 sequence is 14 residues long. Germline CDR1 DFQATT, CDR2 SNEGSKA (reference sequence). Germline trimming cut 5 bases from V and 1 base from J; bases unmatched to any gene: 3.

The chain carries TRBV20-1 and TRBJ1-5; D gene ambiguous. The CDR3 totals 15 residues. Trimming stripped 7 bases from V and 3 bases from J, with 19 bases between. Germline CDR1 reads DFQATT; CDR2 reads SNEGSKA (reference sequence). DNA for the CDR3: TGCAGTGTGAAAGGGAGGAACCCGGACAATCAGCCCCAGCATTTT. It codes for CSVKGRNPDNQPQHF.

This clonotype was seen ten or more times. The chain recombines TRBV20-1 with TRBJ1-1, with a tentative D call TRBD1 (5 bases). The CDR3 has 15 amino acids. V was pared by 2 bases and J by 0 bases, with 13 bases between. Germline assignment: CDR1 DFQATT and CDR2 SNEGSKA (reference sequence). In DNA form, the CDR3 reads TGCAGTGCTAGACGGAAACAGGCGATGAACACTGAAGCTTTCTTT. Its translation is CSARRKQAMNTEAFF.

This clonotype was recorded many times. V is TRBV20-1 and J is TRBJ2-1; 9 bases are a match to TRBD2. The CDR3 has 14 amino acids. The V and J ends lost 3 bases and 10 bases, in that order; junction bases with no gene match: 10. CDR1 and CDR2 (germline): DFQATT, SNEGSKA (reference sequence). In nucleotides, the CDR3 is TGCAGTGCTAGCGGGACTAGCCCCACTGGGGAGCAGTTCTTC. It yields the protein CSASGTSPTGEQFF.

This clonotype was observed a handful of times. V usage is TRBV28 and J usage is TRBJ2-7, with D unclear. This CDR3 contains 17 residues. V dropped 1 base and J dropped 6 bases, with 22 bases sitting between them. Germline V gives CDR1 MDHEN, CDR2 SYDVKM. CDR3 in amino acids: CASSLSGVGIGSGEQYF. The CDR3, as DNA: TGTGCCAGCAGTTTATCAGGCGTTGGCATTGGGTCGGGCGAGCAGTACTTC.

This clonotype qualifies as large. The chain employs TRBV24-1 and TRBJ2-1; D possibly uses TRBD1 or TRBD2 (6 bases each). V was cut by 7 bases and J by 4 bases, with 16 bases left in between. The CDR3 length is 15 residues. CDR1 is KGHDR, CDR2 SFDVKD, per germline. CDR3 in amino acids: CATRGRGESYNEQFF. In DNA form, the CDR3 reads TGTGCCACCAGGGGTAGGGGGGAGAGTTACAATGAGCAGTTCTTC.

This clonotype was found many times. The gene calls are TRBV7-6 and TRBJ2-1; TRBD1 or TRBD2 may be the D gene (5 bases each). The germline CDR1 and CDR2 sequences are SGHVS and FNYEAQ. The CDR3 covers 16 residues. The V gene lost 1 base and the J gene lost 7 bases, with 17 bases spanning the gap. The CDR3 DNA follows: TGTGCCAGCAGCTTAGATTGGGACCCCCGGTTTAATGAGCAGTTCTTC. Its translation: CASSLDWDPRFNEQFF.

V gene TRBV20-1 combines with J gene TRBJ1-4, with 8 bases aligning to TRBD1. The CDR3 has 13 amino acids. The germline gives CDR1 DFQATT, CDR2 SNEGSKA (reference sequence). The ends lost 7 bases at V and 10 bases at J; junction bases unmatched: 11. As DNA, the CDR3 is TGCAGTGTTCACGACAGGGGAAAGGGAAAACTGTTTTTT. Translation gives CSVHDRGKGKLFF.

The CDR3 nucleotides are TGTGCCAGCAGCTTAGATCACATGTCTAGCACAGATACGCAGTATTTT. This gives the protein CASSLDHMSSTDTQYF. The chain joins TRBV11-2 to TRBJ2-3; D ambiguous. V lost 0 bases and J lost 0, with 10 bases in between. There are 16 residues in the CDR3. Germline CDR1 SGHAT, CDR2 FQNNGV.

This clonotype was observed at least ten times. The V gene is TRBV9, the J gene TRBJ2-2; D is perhaps TRBD2 (6 bases). Germline CDR1 is SGDLS and CDR2 is YYNGEE. The CDR3 sequence is 15 residues long. V was trimmed by 0 bases and J by 1 base, leaving 7 bases between them. CDR3 sequence reads: CASSVVSGNTGELFF. In DNA form, the CDR3 reads TGTGCCAGCAGCGTAGTTAGCGGGAACACCGGGGAGCTGTTTTTT.